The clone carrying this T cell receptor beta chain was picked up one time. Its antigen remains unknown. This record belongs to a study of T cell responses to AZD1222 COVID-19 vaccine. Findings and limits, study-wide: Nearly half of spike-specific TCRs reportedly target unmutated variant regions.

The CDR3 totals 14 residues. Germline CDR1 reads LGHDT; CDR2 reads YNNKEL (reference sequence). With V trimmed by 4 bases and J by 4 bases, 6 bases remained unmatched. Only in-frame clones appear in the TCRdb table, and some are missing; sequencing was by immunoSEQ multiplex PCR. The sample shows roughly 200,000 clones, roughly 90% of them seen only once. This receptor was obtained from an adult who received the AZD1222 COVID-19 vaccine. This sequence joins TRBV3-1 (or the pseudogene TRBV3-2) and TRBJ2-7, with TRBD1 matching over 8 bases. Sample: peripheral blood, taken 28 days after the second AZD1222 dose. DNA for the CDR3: TGTGCCAGCAGCCCTTGGACAGGGAGTTACGAGCAGTACTTC. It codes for CASSPWTGSYEQYF.